These 11 T cell receptor beta chains share one sample of origin, sequenced in a study of fetal regulatory T cell absence and autoimmunity (dated by TCRdb to 2015 to 2018). The receptor library was made with the immunoSEQ multiplex PCR assay. Sourced from immuneACCESS, this table was stored by TCRdb with only in-frame sequences that have V and J called. A share of the clones is absent; for the studies checked, an unresolved V gene accounts for under half, and the remainder has no known explanation. This sample lists around 100,000 clones; roughly 78% were detected once. Of the sample, 1.5% to 2% falls within the top ten clones. The sequencing input was pancreas tissue. Every receptor here comes from a male donor with IPEX syndrome.

This chain connects TRBV6-4 to TRBJ1-1; D gene uncertain. This CDR3 is 14 amino acids long. Trimming removed 5 bases from V and 0 bases from J, with 10 bases in between. Germline values: CDR1 MRHNA, CDR2 SNTAGT. CDR3 in amino acids: CASSIWNVNTEAFF. The CDR3 coding sequence is TGTGCCAGCAGTATTTGGAACGTGAACACTGAAGCTTTCTTT.

This clone appeared once. The chain is built from TRBV5-1 and TRBJ2-7, with a possible D match to TRBD2 (7 bases). V lost 4 bases and J lost 2, with 13 bases in between. The CDR3 has 14 amino acids. The germline V gene has CDR1 SGHRS and CDR2 YFSETQ. The CDR3: CASSPWGGPYEQYF. The CDR3 bases are TGCGCCAGCAGCCCATGGGGGGGGCCCTACGAGCAGTACTTC.

This chain links TRBV6-5 with TRBJ1-4; D ambiguous. From germline, CDR1 is MNHEY and CDR2 SVGAGI. The V end was cut by 6 bases, the J end by 5 bases, with 13 bases between. The CDR3 totals 14 residues. The CDR3 loop reads CASRSAASNEKLFF. In nucleotides, the CDR3 is TGTGCCAGCAGGTCGGCAGCCAGCAATGAAAAACTGTTTTTT.

The chain is built from TRBV30 and TRBJ2-2; a possible D gene is TRBD1 (5 bases). Per germline, CDR1 GTSNPN and CDR2 SVGIG (reference sequence). This CDR3 comprises 12 residues. Trimming cost V 2 bases and J 6 bases, with 7 bases left between them. The CDR3 region has the DNA TGTGCCTGGAGTAGGGGTCCCGGGGAGCTGTTTTTT. Protein: CAWSRGPGELFF.

This clone has a handful of counts. The chain combines TRBV30 with TRBJ1-1; tentatively, D is TRBD1 (6 bases). Trimming stripped 0 bases from V and 4 bases from J, with 15 bases between. CDR1 GTSNPN and CDR2 SVGIG come from the germline V gene (reference sequence). CDR3 size: 15 residues. DNA of the CDR3: TGTGCCTGGAGTGTACTTGGGGGCGCGGGCACTGAAGCTTTCTTT. Translated: CAWSVLGGAGTEAFF.

The V call is TRBV27, the J call TRBJ1-4, with no clear D. CDR1 is MNHEY and CDR2 is SMNVEV in the germline V gene (reference sequence). Trimming took 3 bases from V and 4 from J, leaving 12 bases between them. CDR3 length: 15 residues. CDR3 residues: CASSFSDGLNEKLFF. The CDR3 DNA follows: TGTGCCAGCAGTTTCTCTGACGGGCTTAATGAAAAACTGTTTTTT.

On this clone itself: The junction departs from germline at one end; a sequencing error may be responsible. The chain recombines TRBV7-9 with TRBJ1-4; D is unresolved. The V gene's germline CDR1 is SEHNR and CDR2 FQNEAQ (reference sequence). The CDR3 has 15 residues. The CDR3 here is CASSLDSSVGEKLFF. In DNA form, the CDR3 reads TGTGCCAGCAGTTTAGACTCCTCGGTGGGTGAAAAACTGTTTTTT.

The sample holds a few counts of this clone. The chain joins TRBV10-3 to TRBJ2-7; 7 positions match TRBD2. This CDR3 is 15 amino acids long. The trim removed 4 bases at V and 5 bases at J, leaving 11 bases unmatched. CDR1 ENHRY and CDR2 SYGVKD come from the germline V gene. CDR3 region: CAISGRLATRNEQYF. Written as DNA, the CDR3 is TGTGCCATCAGTGGGAGACTAGCTACCAGGAACGAGCAGTACTTC.

This chain uses TRBV5-1 with TRBJ2-5; 12 nucleotides align to TRBD2. Looked up from germline, CDR1 is SGHRS and CDR2 is YFSETQ. J lost 6 bases, V lost 0 bases, and 6 bases had no gene match. The CDR3 length is 16 residues. The CDR3 sequence is CASSLALLAGGKTQYF. CDR3 sequence (DNA): TGCGCCAGCAGCTTGGCTTTGCTAGCGGGAGGGAAGACCCAGTACTTC.

The gene calls are TRBV7-9 and TRBJ2-5; D ambiguous. From germline, CDR1 is SEHNR and CDR2 FQNEAQ (reference sequence). Trimming removed 5 bases from V and 5 bases from J, with 12 bases in between. The CDR3 is 13 amino acids. This CDR3 is CASSKRWRETQYF. The CDR3 coding sequence is TGTGCCAGCAGCAAAAGGTGGCGGGAGACCCAGTACTTC.

The chain joins TRBV11-3 to TRBJ2-3, with 9 bases aligning to TRBD1. Germline assignment: CDR1 SGHNT and CDR2 YENEEA. The CDR3 sequence is 15 residues long. With 5 bases clipped from V and 0 bases from J, the junction kept 3 bases outside the gene matches. CDR3 DNA: TGTGCCAGCAGCCCCGGGACAGGGAGCACAGATACGCAGTATTTT. It is translated as CASSPGTGSTDTQYF.